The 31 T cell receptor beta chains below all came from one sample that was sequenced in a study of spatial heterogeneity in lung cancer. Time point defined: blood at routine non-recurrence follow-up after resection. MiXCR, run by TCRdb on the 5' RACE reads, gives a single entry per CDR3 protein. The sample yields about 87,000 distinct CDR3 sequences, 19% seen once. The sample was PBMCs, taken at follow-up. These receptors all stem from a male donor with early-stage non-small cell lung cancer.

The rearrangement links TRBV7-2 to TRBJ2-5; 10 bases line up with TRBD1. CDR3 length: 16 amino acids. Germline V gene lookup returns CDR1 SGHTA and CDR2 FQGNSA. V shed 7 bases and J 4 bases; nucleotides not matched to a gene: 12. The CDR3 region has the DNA TGTGCCAGCACCCCTGACAGGGGGCCTAGTTCAGAGACCCAGTACTTC. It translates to CASTPDRGPSSETQYF.

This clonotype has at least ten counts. CDR3 nucleotide sequence: TGTGCCAGTAGTATTGATGGGACGGCTTACACAGATACGCAGTATTTT. Its protein product is CASSIDGTAYTDTQYF. The chain is built from TRBV19 and TRBJ2-3, with D possibly called TRBD1 or TRBD2 (5 bases each). CDR1 and CDR2 (germline): LNHDA, SQIVND (reference sequence). This CDR3 is 16 amino acids long. V lost 3 bases to trimming and J lost 2 bases, with 15 bases between them.

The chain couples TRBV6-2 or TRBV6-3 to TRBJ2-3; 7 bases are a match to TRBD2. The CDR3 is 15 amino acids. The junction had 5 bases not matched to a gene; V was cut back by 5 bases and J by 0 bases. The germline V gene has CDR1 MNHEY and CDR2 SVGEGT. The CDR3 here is CASSALAVSTDTQYF. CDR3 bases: TGTGCCAGCAGTGCCCTAGCGGTCAGCACAGATACGCAGTATTTT.

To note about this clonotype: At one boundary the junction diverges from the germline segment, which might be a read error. CDR3 DNA sequence: TGTGCCAGCAGCTTAGCCCCCCGCCTGGGGGAAAGCAATCAGCCCCAGCATTTT. It encodes CASSLAPRLGESNQPQHF. The V and J genes are TRBV12-3 or TRBV12-4 and TRBJ1-5, with D perhaps matching TRBD1 (5 bases). This CDR3 region has 18 residues.

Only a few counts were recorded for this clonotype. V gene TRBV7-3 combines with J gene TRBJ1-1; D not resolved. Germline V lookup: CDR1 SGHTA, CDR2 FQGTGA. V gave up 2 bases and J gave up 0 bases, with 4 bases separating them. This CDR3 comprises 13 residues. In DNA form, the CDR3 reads TGTGCCAGCAGCTTACTCATGAACACTGAAGCTTTCTTT. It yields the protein CASSLLMNTEAFF.

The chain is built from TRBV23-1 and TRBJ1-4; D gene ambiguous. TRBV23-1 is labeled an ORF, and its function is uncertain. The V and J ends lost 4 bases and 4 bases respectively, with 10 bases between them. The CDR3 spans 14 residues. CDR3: CASSPIGFNEKLFF. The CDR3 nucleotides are TGCGCCAGCAGTCCCATAGGCTTTAATGAAAAACTGTTTTTT.

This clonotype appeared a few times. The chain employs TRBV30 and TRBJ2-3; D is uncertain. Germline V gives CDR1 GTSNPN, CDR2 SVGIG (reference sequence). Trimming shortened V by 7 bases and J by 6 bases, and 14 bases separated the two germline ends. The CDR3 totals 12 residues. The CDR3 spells CALRGPVDTQYF. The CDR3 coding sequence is TGTGCCTTGCGAGGCCCTGTCGATACGCAGTATTTT. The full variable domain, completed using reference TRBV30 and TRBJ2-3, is SQTIHQWPATLVQPVGSPLSLECTVEGTSNPNLYWYRQAAGRGLQLLFYSVGIGQISSEVPQNLSASRPQDRQFILSSKKLLLSDSGFYLCALRGPVDTQYFGPGTRLTVL.

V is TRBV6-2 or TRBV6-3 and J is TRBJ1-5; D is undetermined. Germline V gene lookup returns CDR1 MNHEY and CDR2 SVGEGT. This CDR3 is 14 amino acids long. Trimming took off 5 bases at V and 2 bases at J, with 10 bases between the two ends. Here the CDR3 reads CASSTVVGNQPQHF. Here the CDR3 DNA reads TGTGCCAGCAGTACAGTCGTCGGCAATCAGCCCCAGCATTTT.

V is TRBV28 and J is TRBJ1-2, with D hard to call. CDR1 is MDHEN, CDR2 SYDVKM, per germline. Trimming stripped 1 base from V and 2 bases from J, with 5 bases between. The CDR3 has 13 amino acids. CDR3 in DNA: TGTGCCAGCAGTTTATTAGAGAACTATGGCTACACCTTC. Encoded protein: CASSLLENYGYTF.

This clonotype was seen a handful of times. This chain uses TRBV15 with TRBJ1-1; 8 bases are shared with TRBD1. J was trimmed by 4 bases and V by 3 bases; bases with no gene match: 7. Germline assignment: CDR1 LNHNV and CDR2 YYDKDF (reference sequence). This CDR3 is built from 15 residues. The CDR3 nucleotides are TGTGCCACCAGCAGCCGACAGGGGCAAATCACTGAAGCTTTCTTT. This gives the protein CATSSRQGQITEAFF.

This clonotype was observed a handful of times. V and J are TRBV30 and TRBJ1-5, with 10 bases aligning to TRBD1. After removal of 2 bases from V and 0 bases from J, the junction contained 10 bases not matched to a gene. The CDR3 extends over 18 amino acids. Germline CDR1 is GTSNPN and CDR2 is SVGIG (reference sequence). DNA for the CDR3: TGTGCCTGGAGTCCGGACAGGGGGGGTCTGTATAGCAATCAGCCCCAGCATTTT. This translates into CAWSPDRGGLYSNQPQHF.

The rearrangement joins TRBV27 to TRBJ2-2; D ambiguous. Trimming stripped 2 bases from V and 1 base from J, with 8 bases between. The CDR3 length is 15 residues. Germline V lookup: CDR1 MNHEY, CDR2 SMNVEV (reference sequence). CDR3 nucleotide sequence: TGTGCCAGCAGTTTAGATCAGGAGAACACCGGGGAGCTGTTTTTT. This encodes CASSLDQENTGELFF.

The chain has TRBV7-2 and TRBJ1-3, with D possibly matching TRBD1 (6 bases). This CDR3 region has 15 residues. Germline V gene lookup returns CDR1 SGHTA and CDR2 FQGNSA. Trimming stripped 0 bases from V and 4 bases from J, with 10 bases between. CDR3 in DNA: TGTGCCAGCAGCTTAGCCTTCACAGGGGGAAACACCATATATTTT. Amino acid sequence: CASSLAFTGGNTIYF. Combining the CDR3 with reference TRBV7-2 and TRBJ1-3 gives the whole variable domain GAGVSQSPSNKVTEKGKDVELRCDPISGHTALYWYRQSLGQGLEFLIYFQGNSAPDKSGLPSDRFSAERTGGSVSTLTIQRTQQEDSAVYLCASSLAFTGGNTIYFGEGSWLTVV.

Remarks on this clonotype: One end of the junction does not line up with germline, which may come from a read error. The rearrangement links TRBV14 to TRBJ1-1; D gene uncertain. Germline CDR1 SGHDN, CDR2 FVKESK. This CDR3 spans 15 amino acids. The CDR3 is CVSSQETAGSTEAFF. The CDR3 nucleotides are TGTGTCAGCAGCCAAGAAACAGCTGGGAGCACTGAAGCTTTCTTT.

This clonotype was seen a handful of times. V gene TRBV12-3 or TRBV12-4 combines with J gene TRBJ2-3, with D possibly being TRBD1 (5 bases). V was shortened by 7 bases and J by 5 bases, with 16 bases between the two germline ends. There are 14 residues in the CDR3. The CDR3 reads CASTIRTQGDTQYF. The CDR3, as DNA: TGTGCCAGCACCATTAGGACCCAGGGAGATACGCAGTATTTT.

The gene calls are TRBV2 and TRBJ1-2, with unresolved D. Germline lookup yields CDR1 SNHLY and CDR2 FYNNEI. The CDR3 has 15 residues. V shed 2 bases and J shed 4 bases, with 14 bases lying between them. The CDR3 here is CASSERRQDLYGYTF. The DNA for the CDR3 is TGTGCCAGCAGTGAAAGGCGGCAGGACCTCTATGGCTACACCTTC.

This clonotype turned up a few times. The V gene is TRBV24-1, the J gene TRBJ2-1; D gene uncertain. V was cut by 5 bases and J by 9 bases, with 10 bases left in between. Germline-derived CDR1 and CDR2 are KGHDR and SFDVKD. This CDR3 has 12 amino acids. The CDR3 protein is CATSVQSGEQFF. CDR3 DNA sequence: TGTGCCACCAGTGTACAGTCGGGTGAGCAGTTCTTC.

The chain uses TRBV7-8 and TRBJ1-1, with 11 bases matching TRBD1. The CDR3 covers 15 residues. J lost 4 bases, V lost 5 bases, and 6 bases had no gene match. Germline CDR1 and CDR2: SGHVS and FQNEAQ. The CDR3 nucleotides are TGTGCCAGCAGCCCTGATGGGACAGGGGGCACTGAAGCTTTCTTT. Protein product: CASSPDGTGGTEAFF.

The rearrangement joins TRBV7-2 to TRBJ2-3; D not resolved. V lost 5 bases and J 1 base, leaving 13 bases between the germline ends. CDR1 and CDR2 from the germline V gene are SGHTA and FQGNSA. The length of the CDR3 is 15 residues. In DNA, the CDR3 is TGTGCCAGCAGCCTCCAGAGATACCGCACAGATACGCAGTATTTT. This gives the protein CASSLQRYRTDTQYF.

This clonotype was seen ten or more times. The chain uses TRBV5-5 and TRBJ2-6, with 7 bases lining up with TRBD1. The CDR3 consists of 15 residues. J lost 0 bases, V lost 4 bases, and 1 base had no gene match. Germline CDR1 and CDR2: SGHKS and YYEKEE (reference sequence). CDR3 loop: CASSPGGSGANVLTF. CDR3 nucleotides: TGTGCCAGCAGCCCAGGGGGCTCTGGGGCCAACGTCCTGACTTTC. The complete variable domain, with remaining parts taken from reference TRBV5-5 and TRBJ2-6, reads DAGVTQSPTHLIKTRGQQVTLRCSPISGHKSVSWYQQVLGQGPQFIFQYYEKEERGRGNFPDRFSARQFPNYSSELNVNALLLGDSALYLCASSPGGSGANVLTFGAGSRLTVL.

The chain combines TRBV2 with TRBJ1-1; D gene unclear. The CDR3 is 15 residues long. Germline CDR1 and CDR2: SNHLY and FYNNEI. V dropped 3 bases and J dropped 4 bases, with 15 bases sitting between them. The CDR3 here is CASSDRTKWGTEAFF. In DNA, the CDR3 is TGTGCCAGCAGTGACCGGACCAAGTGGGGCACTGAAGCTTTCTTT. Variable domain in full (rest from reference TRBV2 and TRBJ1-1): EPEVTQTPSHQVTQMGQEVILRCVPISNHLYFYWYRQILGQKVEFLVSFYNNEISEKSEIFDDQFSVERPDGSNFTLKIRSTKLEDSAMYFCASSDRTKWGTEAFFGQGTRLTVV.

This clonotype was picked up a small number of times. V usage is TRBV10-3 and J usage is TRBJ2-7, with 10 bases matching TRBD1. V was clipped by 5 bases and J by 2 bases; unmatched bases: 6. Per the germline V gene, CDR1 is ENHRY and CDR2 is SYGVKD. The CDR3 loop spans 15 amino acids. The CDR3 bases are TGTGCCATCAGTAAAGGACAGGGGGGAGCCTACGAGCAGTACGTC. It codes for CAISKGQGGAYEQYV.

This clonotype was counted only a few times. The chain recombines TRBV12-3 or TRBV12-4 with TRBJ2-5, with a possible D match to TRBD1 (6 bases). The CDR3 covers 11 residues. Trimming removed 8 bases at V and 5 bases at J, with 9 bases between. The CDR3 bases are TGTGCCAGCGGGGGCTTGGAGACCCAGTACTTC. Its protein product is CASGGLETQYF.

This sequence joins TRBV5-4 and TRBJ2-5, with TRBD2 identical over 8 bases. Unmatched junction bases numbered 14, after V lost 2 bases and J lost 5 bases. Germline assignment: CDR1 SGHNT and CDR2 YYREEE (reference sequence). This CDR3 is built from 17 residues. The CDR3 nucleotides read TGTGCCAGCAGCTTTCTCGTTCCGGGAGGGCCAGGGGAGACCCAGTACTTC. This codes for CASSFLVPGGPGETQYF.

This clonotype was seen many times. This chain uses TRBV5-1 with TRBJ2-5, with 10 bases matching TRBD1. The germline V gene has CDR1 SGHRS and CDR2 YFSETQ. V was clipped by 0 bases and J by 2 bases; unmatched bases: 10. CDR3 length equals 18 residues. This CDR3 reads CASSLGRQGASPQETQYF. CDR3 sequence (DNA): TGCGCCAGCAGCTTGGGGAGACAGGGGGCGTCCCCTCAAGAGACCCAGTACTTC.

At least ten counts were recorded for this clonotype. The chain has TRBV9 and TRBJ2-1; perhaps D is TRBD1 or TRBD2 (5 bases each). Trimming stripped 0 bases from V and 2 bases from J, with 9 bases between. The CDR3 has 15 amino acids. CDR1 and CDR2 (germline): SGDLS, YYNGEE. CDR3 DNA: TGTGCCAGCAGCGTAGAAGGGGACCCCTACAATGAGCAGTTCTTC. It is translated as CASSVEGDPYNEQFF.

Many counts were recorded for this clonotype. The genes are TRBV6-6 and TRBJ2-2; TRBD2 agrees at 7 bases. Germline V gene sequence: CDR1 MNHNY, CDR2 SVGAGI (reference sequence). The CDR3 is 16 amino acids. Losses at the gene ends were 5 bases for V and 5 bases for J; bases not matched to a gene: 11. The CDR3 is CASSPLGGGQTGELFF. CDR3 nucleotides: TGTGCCAGCAGTCCCCTGGGGGGAGGGCAAACCGGGGAGCTGTTTTTT.

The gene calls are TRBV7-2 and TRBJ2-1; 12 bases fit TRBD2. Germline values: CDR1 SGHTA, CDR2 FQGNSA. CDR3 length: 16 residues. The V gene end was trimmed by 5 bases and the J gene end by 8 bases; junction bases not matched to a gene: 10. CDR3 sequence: CASSPPSGGAGYEQFF. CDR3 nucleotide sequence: TGTGCCAGCAGCCCGCCTAGCGGGGGGGCGGGGTATGAGCAGTTCTTC.

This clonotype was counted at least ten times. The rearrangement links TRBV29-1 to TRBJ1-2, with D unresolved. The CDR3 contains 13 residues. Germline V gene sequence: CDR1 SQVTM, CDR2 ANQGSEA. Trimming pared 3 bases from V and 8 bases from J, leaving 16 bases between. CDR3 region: CSVDESGPYGYTF. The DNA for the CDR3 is TGCAGCGTTGACGAGTCTGGACCATACGGCTACACCTTC.

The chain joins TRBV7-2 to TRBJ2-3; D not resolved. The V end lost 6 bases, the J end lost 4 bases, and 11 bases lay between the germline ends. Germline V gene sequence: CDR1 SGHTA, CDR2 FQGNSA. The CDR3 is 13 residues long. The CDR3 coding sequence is TGTGCCAGCAGTTCCCGTAACGCAGATACGCAGTATTTT. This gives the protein CASSSRNADTQYF. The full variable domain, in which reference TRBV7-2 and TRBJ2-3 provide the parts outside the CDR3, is GAGVSQSPSNKVTEKGKDVELRCDPISGHTALYWYRQSLGQGLEFLIYFQGNSAPDKSGLPSDRFSAERTGGSVSTLTIQRTQQEDSAVYLCASSSRNADTQYFGPGTRLTVL.

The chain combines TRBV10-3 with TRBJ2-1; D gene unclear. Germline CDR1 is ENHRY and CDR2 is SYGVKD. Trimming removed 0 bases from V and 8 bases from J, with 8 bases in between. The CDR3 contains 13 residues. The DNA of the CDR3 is TGTGCCATCAGTGAGTCAACGGCGCATGAGCAGTTCTTC. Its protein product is CAISESTAHEQFF.